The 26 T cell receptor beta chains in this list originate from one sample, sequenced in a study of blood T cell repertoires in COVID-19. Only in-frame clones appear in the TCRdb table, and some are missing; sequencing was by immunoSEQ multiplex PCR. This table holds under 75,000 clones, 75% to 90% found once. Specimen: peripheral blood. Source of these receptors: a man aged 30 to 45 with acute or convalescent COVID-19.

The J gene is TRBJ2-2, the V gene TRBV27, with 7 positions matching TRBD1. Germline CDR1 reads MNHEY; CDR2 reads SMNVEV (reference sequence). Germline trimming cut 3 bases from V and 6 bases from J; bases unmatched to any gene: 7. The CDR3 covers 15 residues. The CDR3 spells CASSLTGIGAGELFF. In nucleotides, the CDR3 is TGTGCCAGCAGTTTGACAGGGATCGGGGCCGGGGAGCTGTTTTTT.

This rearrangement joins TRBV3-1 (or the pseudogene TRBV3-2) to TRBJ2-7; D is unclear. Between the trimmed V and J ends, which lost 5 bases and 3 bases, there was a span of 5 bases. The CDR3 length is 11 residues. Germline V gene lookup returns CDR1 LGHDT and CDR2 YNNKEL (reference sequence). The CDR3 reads CASSWSYEQYF. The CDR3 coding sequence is TGTGCCAGCAGCTGGAGCTACGAGCAGTACTTC.

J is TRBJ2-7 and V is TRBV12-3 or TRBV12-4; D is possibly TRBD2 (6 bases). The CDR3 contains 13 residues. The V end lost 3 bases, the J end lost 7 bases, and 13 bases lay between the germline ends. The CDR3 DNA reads TGTGCCAGCAGTTTTGGCAGGGACTGGGAGCAGTACGTC. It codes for CASSFGRDWEQYV.

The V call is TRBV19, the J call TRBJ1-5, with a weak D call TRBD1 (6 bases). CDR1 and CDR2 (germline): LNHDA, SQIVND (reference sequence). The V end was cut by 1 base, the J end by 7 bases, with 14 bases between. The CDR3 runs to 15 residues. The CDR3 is CASSIVQGGGQPQHF. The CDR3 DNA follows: TGTGCCAGTAGTATAGTACAGGGAGGGGGGCAGCCCCAGCATTTT.

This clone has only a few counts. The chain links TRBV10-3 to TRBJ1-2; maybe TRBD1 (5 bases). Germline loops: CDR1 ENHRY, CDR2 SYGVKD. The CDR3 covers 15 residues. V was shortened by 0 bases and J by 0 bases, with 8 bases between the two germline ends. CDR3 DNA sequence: TGTGCCATCAGTGAGTCGAAACAGGCTAACTATGGCTACACCTTC. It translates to CAISESKQANYGYTF.

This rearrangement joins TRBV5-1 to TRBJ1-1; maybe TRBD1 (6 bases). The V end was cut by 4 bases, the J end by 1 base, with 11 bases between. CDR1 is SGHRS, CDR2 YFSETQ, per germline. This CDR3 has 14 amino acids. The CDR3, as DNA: TGCGCCAGCAGCCTGACGGGACAGAACACTGAAGCTTTCTTT. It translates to CASSLTGQNTEAFF. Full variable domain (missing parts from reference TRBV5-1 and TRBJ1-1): KAGVTQTPRYLIKTRGQQVTLSCSPISGHRSVSWYQQTPGQGLQFLFEYFSETQRNKGNFPGRFSGRQFSNSRSEMNVSTLELGDSALYLCASSLTGQNTEAFFGQGTRLTVV.

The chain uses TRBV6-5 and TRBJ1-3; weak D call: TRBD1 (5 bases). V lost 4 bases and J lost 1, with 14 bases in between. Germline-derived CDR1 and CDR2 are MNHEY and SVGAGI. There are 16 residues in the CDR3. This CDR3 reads CASSSQKGASGNTIYF. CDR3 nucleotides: TGTGCCAGCAGTTCGCAGAAAGGGGCTTCTGGAAACACCATATATTTT.

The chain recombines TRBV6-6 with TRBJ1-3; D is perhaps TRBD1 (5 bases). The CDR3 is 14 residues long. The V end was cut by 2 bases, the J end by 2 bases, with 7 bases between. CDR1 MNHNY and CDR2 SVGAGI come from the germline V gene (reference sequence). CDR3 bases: TGTGCCAGCAGTTACGACAGTACTGGAAACACCATATATTTT. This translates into CASSYDSTGNTIYF.

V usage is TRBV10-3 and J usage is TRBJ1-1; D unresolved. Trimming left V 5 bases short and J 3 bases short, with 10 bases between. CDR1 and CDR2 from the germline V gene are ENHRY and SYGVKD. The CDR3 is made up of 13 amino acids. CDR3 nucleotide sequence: TGTGCCATCAGTCGGGAGCGGGACACTGAAGCTTTCTTT. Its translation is CAISRERDTEAFF.

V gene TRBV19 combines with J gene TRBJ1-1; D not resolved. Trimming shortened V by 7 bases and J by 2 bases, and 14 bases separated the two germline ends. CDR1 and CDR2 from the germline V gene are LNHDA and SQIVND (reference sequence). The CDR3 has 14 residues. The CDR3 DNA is TGTGCCAGTATCCACGTCGGGAGAAACACTGAAGCTTTCTTT. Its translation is CASIHVGRNTEAFF.

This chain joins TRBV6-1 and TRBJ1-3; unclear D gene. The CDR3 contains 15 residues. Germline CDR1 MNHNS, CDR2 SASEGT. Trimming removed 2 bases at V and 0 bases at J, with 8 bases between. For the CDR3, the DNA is TGTGCCAGCAGTGAACAAGCCACCTCTGGAAACACCATATATTTT. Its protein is CASSEQATSGNTIYF.

CDR3 sequence reads: CASRGQGFYGYTF. The CDR3 DNA is TGTGCCAGCAGAGGACAGGGCTTCTATGGCTACACCTTC. The chain couples TRBV6-5 to TRBJ1-2; 8 nucleotides align to TRBD1. CDR3 length: 13 residues. Germline V lookup: CDR1 MNHEY, CDR2 SVGAGI. With 6 bases clipped from V and 4 bases from J, the junction kept 4 bases outside the gene matches.

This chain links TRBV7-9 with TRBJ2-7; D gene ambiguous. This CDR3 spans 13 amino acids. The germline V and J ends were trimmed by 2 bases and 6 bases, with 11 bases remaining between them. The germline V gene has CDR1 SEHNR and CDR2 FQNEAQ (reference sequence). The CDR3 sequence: CASSLFQASEQYV. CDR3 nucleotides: TGTGCCAGCAGCTTATTCCAGGCATCCGAGCAGTACGTC.

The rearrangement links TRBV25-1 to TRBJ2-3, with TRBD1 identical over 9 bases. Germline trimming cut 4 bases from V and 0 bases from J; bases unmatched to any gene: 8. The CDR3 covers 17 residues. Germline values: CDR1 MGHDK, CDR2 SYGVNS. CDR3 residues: CASSALTGGSSTDTQYF. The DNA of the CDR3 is TGTGCCAGCAGTGCTTTGACAGGGGGTAGTAGCACAGATACGCAGTATTTT.

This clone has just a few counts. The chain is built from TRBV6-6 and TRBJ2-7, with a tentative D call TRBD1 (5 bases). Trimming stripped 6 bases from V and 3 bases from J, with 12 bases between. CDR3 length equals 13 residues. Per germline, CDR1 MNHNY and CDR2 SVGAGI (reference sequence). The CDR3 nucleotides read TGTGCCAGCAGCAACCAAGACAGCTACGAGCAGTACGTC. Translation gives CASSNQDSYEQYV.

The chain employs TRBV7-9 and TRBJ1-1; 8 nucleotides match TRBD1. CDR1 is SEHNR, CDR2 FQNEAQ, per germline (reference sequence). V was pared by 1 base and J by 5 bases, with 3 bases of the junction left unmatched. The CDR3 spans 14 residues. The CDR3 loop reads CASSLGTGRTEAFF. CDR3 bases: TGTGCCAGCAGCTTAGGGACAGGGCGGACTGAAGCTTTCTTT.

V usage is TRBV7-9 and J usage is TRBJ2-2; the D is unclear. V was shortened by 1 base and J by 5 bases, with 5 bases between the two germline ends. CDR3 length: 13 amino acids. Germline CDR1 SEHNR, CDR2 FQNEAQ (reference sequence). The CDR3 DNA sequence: TGTGCCAGCAGCTTAGGGAGTACCGGGGAGCTGTTTTTT. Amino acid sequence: CASSLGSTGELFF. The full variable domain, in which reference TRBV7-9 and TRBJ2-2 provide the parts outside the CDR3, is DTGVSQNPRHKITKRGQNVTFRCDPISEHNRLYWYRQTLGQGPEFLTYFQNEAQLEKSRLLSDRFSAERPKGSFSTLEIQRTEQGDSAMYLCASSLGSTGELFFGEGSRLTVL.

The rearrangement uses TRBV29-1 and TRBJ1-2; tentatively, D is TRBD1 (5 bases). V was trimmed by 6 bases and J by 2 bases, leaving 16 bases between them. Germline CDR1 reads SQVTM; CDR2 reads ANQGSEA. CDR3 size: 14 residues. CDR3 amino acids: CSVGLTGANYGYTF. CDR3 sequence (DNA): TGCAGCGTGGGACTAACGGGAGCCAACTATGGCTACACCTTC.

The CDR3 DNA sequence: TGCGCCAGCAGCTTTACAGGGGGAAACACTGAAGCTTTCTTT. It is translated as CASSFTGGNTEAFF. V and J are TRBV5-1 and TRBJ1-1; 8 nucleotides match TRBD1. The CDR3 has 14 amino acids. The V gene end was trimmed by 2 bases and the J gene end by 2 bases; junction bases not matched to a gene: 2. Germline CDR1 SGHRS, CDR2 YFSETQ.

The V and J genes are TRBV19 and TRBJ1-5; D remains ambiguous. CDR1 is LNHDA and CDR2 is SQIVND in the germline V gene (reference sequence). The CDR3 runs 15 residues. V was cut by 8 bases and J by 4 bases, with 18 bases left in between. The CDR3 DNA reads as TGTGCCAGTCGAGCGGAGGGCACCCCGAATCAGCCCCAGCATTTT. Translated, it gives CASRAEGTPNQPQHF.

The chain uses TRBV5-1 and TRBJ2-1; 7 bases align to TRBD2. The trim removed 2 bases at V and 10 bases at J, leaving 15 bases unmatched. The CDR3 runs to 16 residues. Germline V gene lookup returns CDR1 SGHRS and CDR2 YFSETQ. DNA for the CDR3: TGCGCCAGCAGCTTCTATTACGGCGGGAGCCGGGGCGAGCAGTTCTTC. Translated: CASSFYYGGSRGEQFF.

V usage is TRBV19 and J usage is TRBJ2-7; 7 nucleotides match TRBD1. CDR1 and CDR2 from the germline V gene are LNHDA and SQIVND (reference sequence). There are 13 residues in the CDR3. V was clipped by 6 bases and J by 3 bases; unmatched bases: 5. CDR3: CASRKTGNYEQYF. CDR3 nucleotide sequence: TGTGCCAGTAGGAAGACAGGGAACTACGAGCAGTACTTC.

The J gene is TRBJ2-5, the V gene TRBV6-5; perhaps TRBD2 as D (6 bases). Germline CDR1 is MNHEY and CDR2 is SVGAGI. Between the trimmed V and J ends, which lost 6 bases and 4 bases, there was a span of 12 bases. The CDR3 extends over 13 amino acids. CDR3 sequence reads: CASRLRRGETQYF. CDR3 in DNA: TGTGCCAGCAGACTCCGGAGGGGAGAGACCCAGTACTTC.

This CDR3 reads CASSDRAVLNTEAFF. CDR3 in DNA: TGTGCCAGCAGTGACAGGGCTGTACTGAACACTGAAGCTTTCTTT. The gene calls are TRBV27 and TRBJ1-1, with TRBD1 matching over 7 bases. The germline V gene encodes CDR1 MNHEY and CDR2 SMNVEV (reference sequence). The V segment lost 5 bases and the J segment 0 bases; nucleotides outside the gene matches: 6. The CDR3 length is 15 residues.

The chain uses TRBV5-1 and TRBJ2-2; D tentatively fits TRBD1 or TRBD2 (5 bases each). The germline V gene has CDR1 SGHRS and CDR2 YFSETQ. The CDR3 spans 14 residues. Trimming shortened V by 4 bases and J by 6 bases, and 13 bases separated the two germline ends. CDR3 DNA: TGCGCCAGCAGCCTGGGGGAGAGAGCCGGGGAGCTGTTTTTT. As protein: CASSLGERAGELFF.

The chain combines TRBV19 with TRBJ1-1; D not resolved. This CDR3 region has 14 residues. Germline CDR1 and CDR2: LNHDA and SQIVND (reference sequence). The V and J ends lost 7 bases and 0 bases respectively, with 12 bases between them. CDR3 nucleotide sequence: TGTGCCAGTATTCCCGGGATCATGAACACTGAAGCTTTCTTT. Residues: CASIPGIMNTEAFF. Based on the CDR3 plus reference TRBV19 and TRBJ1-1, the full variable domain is DGGITQSPKYLFRKEGQNVTLSCEQNLNHDAMYWYRQDPGQGLRLIYYSQIVNDFQKGDIAEGYSVSREKKESFPLTVTSAQKNPTAFYLCASIPGIMNTEAFFGQGTRLTVV.